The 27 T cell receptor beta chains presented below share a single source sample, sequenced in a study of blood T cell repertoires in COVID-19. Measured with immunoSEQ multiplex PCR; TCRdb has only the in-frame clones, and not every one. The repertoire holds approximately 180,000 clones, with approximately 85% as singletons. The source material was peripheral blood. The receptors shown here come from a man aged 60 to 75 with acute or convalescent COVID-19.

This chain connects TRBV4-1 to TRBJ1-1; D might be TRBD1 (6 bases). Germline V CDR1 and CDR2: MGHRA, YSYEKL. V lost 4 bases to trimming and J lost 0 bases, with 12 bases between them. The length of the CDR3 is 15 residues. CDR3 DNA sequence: TGCGCCAGCAGCCGTTACAGGGATCTGAACACTGAAGCTTTCTTT. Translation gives CASSRYRDLNTEAFF.

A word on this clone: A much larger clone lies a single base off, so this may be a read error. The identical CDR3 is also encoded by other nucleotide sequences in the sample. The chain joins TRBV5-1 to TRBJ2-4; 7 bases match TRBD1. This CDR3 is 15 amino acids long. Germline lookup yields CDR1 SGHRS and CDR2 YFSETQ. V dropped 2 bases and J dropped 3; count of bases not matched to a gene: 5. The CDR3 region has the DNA TGCGCCAGCAGCTTAGAGGGGGCTGGCAAAAACATTCAGTACTTC. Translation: CASSLEGAGKNIQYF.

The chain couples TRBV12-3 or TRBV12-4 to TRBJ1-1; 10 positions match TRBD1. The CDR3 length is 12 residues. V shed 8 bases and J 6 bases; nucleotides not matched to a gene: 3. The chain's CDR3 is CASLGQGPEAFF. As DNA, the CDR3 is TGTGCCAGCTTGGGACAGGGGCCTGAAGCTTTCTTT.

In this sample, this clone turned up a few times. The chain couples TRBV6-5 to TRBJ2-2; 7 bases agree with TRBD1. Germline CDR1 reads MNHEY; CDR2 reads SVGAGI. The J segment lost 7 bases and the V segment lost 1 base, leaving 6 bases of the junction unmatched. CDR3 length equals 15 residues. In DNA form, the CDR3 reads TGTGCCAGCAGTTACTGGGCGACAGGGCACGGGGAGCTGTTTTTT. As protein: CASSYWATGHGELFF.

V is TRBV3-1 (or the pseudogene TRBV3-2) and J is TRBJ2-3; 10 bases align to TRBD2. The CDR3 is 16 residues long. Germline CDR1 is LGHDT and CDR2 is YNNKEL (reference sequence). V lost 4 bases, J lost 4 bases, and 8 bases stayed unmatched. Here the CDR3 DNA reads TGTGCCAGCAGCCGTACACCGGGACTAGCGCCAGATACGCAGTATTTT. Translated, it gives CASSRTPGLAPDTQYF.

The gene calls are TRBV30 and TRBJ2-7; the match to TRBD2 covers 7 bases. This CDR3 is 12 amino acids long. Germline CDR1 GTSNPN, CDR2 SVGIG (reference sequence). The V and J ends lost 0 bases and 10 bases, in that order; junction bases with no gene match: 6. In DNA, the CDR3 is TGTGCCTGGAGTGTCGGGAGGACACTACAGTACTTC. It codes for CAWSVGRTLQYF.

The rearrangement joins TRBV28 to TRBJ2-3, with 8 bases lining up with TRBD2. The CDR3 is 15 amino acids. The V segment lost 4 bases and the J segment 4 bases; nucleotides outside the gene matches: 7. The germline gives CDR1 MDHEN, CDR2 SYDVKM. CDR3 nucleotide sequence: TGTGCCAGCAGTTCCCTGGACGGGGGGGCAGATACGCAGTATTTT. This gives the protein CASSSLDGGADTQYF.

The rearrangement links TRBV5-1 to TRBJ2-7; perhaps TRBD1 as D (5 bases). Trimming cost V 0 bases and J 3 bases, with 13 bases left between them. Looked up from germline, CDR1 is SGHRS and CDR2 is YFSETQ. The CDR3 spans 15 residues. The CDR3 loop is CASSLGGTENYEQYF. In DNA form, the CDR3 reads TGCGCCAGCAGCTTGGGGGGCACGGAGAACTACGAGCAGTACTTC.

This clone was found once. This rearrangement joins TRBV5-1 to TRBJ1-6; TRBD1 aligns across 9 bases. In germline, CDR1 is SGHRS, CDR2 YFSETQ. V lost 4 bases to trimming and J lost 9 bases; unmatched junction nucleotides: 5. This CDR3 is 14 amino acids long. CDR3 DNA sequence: TGCGCCAGCAGCCGGGACAGGGAGGGTTCACCCCTCCACTTT. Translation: CASSRDREGSPLHF.

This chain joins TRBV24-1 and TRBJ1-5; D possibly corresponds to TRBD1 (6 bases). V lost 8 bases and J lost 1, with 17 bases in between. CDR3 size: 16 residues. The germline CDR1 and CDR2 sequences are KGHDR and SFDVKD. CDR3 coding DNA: TGTGCCACCACCACTACAGGGTCCAACAGCAATCAGCCCCAGCATTTT. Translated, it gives CATTTTGSNSNQPQHF.

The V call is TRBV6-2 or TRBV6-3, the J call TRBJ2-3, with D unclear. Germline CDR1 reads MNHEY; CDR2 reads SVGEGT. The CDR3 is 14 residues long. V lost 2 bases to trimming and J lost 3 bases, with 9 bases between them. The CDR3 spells CASSYLDGTDTQYF. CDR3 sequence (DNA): TGTGCCAGCAGTTACCTTGACGGGACAGATACGCAGTATTTT.

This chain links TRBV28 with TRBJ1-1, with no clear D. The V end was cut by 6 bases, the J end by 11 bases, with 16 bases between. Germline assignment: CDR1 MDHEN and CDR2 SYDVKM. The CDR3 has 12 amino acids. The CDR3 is CASSSPGSVAFF. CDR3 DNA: TGTGCCAGCAGCTCTCCGGGAAGCGTGGCTTTCTTT.

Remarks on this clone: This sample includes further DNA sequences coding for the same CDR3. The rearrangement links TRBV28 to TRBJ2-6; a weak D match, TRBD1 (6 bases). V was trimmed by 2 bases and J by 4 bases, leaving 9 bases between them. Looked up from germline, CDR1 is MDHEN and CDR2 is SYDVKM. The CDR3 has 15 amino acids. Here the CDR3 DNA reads TGTGCCAGCAGTTTAGTGGGGGCCGGGGCCAACGTCCTGACTTTC. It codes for CASSLVGAGANVLTF.

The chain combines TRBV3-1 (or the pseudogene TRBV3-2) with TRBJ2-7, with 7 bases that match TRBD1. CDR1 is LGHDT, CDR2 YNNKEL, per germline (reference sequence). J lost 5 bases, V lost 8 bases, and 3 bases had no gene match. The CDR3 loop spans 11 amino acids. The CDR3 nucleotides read TGTGCCAGCGGCAGGGGGAACGAGCAGTACTTC. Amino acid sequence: CASGRGNEQYF.

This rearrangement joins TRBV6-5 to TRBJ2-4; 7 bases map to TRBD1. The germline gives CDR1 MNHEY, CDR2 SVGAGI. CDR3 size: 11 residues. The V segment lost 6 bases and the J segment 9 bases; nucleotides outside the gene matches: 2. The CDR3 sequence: CASRTGIIQYF. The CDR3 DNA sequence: TGTGCCAGCAGGACAGGGATCATTCAGTACTTC.

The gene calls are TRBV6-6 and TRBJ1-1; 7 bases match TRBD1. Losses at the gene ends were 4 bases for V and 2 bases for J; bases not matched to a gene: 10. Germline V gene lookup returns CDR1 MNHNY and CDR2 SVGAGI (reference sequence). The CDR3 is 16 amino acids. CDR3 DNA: TGTGCCAGCAGTTCCAGTAGGGGGCTAGGAAACACTGAAGCTTTCTTT. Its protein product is CASSSSRGLGNTEAFF.

CDR3 residues: CASSHASGLAGGARVYNEQFF. In nucleotides, the CDR3 is TGTGCCAGCAGCCATGCCTCGGGACTAGCGGGAGGGGCAAGAGTCTACAATGAGCAGTTCTTC. The chain couples TRBV3-1 (or the pseudogene TRBV3-2) to TRBJ2-1; 16 bases are shared with TRBD2. The CDR3 consists of 21 residues. V shed 3 bases, J shed 3 bases, and the junction held 14 bases outside the gene matches. CDR1 and CDR2 from the germline V gene are LGHDT and YNNKEL (reference sequence).

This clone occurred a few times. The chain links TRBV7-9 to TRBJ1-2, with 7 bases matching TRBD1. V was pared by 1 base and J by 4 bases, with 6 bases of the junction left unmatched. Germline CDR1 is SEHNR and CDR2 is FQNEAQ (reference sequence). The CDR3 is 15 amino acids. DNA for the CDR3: TGTGCCAGCAGCTTAGTACGGGACAGCGTCTATGGCTACACCTTC. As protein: CASSLVRDSVYGYTF.

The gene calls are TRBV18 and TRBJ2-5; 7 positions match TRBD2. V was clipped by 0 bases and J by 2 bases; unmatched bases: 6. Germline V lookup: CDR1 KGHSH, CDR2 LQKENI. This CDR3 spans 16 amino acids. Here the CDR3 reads CASSPPGGLVQETQYF. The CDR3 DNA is TGTGCCAGCTCACCACCGGGAGGGCTAGTACAAGAGACCCAGTACTTC.

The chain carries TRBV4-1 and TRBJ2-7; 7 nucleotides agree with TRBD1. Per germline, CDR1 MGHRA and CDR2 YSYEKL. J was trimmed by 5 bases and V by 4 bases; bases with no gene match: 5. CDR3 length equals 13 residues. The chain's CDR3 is CASSPGTADEQYF. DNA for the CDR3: TGCGCCAGCAGCCCGGGGACAGCCGACGAGCAGTACTTC.

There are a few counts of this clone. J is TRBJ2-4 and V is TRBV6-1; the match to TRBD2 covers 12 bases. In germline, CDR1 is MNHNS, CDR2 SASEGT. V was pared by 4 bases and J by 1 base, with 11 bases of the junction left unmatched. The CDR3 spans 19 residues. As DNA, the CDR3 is TGTGCCAGCAGTGTCTGGTCTAGCGGGAGGGCCCTTGCCAAAAACATTCAGTACTTC. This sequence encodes CASSVWSSGRALAKNIQYF.

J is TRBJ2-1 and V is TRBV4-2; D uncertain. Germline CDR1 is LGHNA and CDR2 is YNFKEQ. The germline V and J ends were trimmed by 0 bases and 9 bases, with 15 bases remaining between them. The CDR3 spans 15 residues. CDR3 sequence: CASSQESTQAREQFF. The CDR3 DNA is TGTGCCAGCAGCCAAGAGTCTACTCAAGCGCGTGAGCAGTTCTTC.

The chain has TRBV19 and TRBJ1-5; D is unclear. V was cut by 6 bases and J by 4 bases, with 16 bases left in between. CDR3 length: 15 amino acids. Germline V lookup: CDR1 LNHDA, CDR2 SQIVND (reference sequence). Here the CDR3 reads CASSPGEYLNQPQHF. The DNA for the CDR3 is TGTGCCAGTAGCCCCGGGGAGTATTTGAATCAGCCCCAGCATTTT.

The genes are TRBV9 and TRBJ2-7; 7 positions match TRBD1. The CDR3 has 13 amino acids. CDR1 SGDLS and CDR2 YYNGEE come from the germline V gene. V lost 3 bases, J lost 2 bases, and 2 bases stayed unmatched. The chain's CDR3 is CASSGQGTYEQYF. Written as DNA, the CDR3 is TGTGCCAGCAGCGGACAGGGAACCTACGAGCAGTACTTC.

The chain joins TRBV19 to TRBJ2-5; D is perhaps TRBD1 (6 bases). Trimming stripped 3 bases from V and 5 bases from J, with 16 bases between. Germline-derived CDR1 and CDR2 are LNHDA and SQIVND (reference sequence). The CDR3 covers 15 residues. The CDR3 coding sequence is TGTGCCAGTAGTATGGGTACAGGGATTGGGGAGACCCAGTACTTC. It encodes CASSMGTGIGETQYF.

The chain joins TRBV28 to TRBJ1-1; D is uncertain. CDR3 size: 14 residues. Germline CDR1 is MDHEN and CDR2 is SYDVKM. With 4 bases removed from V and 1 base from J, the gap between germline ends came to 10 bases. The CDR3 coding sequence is TGTGCCAGCAGTTGGCTGGGAGAGAACACTGAAGCTTTCTTT. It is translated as CASSWLGENTEAFF.

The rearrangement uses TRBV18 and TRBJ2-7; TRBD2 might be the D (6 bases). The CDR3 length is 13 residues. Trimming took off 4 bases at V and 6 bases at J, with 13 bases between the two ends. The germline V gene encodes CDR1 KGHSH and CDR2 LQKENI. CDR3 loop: CASSLTGEGEQYF. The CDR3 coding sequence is TGTGCCAGCTCACTTACGGGGGAAGGCGAGCAGTACTTC. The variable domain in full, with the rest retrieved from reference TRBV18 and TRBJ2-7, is NAGVMQNPRHLVRRRGQEARLRCSPMKGHSHVYWYRQLPEEGLKFMVYLQKENIIDESGMPKERFSAEFPKEGPSILRIQQVVRGDSAAYFCASSLTGEGEQYFGPGTRLTVT.